This T cell receptor beta chain was captured by sequencing in a study of T-cell reconstitution after alpha-beta-depleted transplantation in children. Unique molecular identifiers were used to barcode this TCRbeta library. TCRdb analysed the PCR reads with MiXCR anew, one entry per CDR3 protein. In the table there are 250,000 to 400,000 distinct CDR3 sequences, approximately 23% of which are singletons. This clonotype was counted a few times. Its antigen is currently unknown. Study findings and constraints: At the one-year point after transplant, T-cell counts and TCRbeta diversity were found to come mostly from T cells that had been newly produced. Approximately two months post-transplant, alpha-beta T cells reportedly originated from several hundred expanded graft clones. Diversity of TCRbeta at day 60 was high in some patients, arising from surviving recipient T cells and thymic progenitors.

The germline CDR1 and CDR2 sequences are SGHRS and YFSETQ. The CDR3 covers 16 residues. V was pared by 0 bases and J by 3 bases, with 7 bases of the junction left unmatched. Specimen: PBMCs, mostly from graft donor cells, collected 180 days after TCRalphabeta/CD19-depleted stem cell transplant. The chain joins TRBV5-1 to TRBJ2-5; 8 bases are a match to TRBD2. The sequence was obtained from a male patient younger than 18 who had a stem cell transplant for acute lymphoblastic leukemia, so the T cells may come from the graft donor. CDR3 in amino acids: CASSLEGSGEEETQYF. CDR3 bases: TGCGCCAGCAGCTTGGAAGGTAGCGGGGAAGAAGAGACCCAGTACTTC.